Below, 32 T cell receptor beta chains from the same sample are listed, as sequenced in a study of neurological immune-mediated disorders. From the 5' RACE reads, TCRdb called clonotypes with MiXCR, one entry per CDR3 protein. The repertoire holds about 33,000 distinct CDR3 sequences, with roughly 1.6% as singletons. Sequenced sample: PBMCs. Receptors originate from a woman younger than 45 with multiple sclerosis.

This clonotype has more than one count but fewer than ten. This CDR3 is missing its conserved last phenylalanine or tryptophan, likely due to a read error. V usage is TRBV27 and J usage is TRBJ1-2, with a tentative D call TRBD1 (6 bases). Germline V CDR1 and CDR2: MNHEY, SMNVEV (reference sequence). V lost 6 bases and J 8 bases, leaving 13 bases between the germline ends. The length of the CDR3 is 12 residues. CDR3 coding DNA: TGTGCCAGCAGCTTTCAGGGGCGGGGCTACACCAAC. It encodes CASSFQGRGYTN.

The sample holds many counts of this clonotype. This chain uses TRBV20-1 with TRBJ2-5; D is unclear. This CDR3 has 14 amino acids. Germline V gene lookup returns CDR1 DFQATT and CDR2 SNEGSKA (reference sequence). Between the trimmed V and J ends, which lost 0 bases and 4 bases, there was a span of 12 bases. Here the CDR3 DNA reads TGCAGTGCTAGAGATCTCCTGGTCGGAGAGACCCAGTACTTC. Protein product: CSARDLLVGETQYF.

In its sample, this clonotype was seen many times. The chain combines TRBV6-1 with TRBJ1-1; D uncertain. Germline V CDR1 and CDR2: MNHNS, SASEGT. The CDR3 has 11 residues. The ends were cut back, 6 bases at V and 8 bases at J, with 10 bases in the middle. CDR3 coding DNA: TGTGCCAGCAGGGTGGTAAGAGAAGCTTTCTTT. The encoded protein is CASRVVREAFF.

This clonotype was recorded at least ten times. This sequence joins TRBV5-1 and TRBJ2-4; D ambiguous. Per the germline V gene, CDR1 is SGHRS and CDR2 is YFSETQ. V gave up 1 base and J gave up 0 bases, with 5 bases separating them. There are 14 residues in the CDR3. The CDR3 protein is CASSLWEAKNIQYF. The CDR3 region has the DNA TGCGCCAGCAGCTTGTGGGAAGCCAAAAACATTCAGTACTTC. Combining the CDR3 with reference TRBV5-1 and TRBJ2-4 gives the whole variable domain KAGVTQTPRYLIKTRGQQVTLSCSPISGHRSVSWYQQTPGQGLQFLFEYFSETQRNKGNFPGRFSGRQFSNSRSEMNVSTLELGDSALYLCASSLWEAKNIQYFGAGTRLSVL.

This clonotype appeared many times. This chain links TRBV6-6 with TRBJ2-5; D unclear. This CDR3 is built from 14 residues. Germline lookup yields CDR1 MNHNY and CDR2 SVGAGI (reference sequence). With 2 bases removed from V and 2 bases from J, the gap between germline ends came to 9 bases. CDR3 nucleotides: TGTGCCAGCAGTTACCCGGACCCACAAGAGACCCAGTACTTC. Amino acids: CASSYPDPQETQYF.

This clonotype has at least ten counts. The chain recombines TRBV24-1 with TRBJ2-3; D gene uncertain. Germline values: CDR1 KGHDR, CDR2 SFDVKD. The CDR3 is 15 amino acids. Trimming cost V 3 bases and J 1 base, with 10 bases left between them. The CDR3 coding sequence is TGTGCCACCAGTGATACTCTGGACGGCACAGATACGCAGTATTTT. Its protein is CATSDTLDGTDTQYF.

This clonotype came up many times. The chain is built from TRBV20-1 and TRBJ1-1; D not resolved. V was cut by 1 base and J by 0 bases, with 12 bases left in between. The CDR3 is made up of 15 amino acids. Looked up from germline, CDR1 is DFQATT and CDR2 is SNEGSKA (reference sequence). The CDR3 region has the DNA TGCAGTGCTAGAGGTTTCGGACGGATGAACACTGAAGCTTTCTTT. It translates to CSARGFGRMNTEAFF.

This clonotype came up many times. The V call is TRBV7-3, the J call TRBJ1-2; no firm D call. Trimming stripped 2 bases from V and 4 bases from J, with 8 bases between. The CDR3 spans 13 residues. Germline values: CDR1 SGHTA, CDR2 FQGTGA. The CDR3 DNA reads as TGTGCCAGCAGCTTAGAGTCGACCTATGGCTACACCTTC. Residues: CASSLESTYGYTF.

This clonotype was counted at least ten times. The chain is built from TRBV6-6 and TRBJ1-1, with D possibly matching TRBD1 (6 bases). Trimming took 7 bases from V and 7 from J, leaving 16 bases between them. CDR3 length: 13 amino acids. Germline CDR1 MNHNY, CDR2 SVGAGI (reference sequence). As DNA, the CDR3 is TGTGCCAGCACCCCCGGGGGGCCGGGTGAAGCTTTCTTT. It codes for CASTPGGPGEAFF.

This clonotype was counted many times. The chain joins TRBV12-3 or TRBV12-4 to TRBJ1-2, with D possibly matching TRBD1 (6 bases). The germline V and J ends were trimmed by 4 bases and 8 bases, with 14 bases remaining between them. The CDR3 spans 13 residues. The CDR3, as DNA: TGTGCCAGCAGTTGGGGGGGCCTTGGAGGCTACACCTTC. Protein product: CASSWGGLGGYTF.

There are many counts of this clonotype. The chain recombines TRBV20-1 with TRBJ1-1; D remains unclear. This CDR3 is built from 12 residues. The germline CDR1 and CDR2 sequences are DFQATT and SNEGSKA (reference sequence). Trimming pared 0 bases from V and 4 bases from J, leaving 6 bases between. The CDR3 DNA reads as TGCAGTGCTAGAGAGTCGGTCACTGAAGCTTTCTTT. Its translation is CSARESVTEAFF.

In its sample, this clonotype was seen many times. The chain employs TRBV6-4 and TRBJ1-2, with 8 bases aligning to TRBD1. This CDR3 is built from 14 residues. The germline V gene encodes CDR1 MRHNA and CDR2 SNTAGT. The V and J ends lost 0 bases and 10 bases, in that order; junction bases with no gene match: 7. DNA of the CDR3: TGTGCCAGCAGTGACTCGACAGGGGATCGAGTCTACACCTTC. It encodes CASSDSTGDRVYTF.

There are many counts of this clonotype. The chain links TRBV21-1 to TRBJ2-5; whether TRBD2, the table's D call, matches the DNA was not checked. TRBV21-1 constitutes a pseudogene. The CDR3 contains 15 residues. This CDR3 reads CASAPLAEYQETQYF. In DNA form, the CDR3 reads TGTGCCAGCGCGCCTCTAGCGGAGTACCAAGAGACCCAGTACTTC.

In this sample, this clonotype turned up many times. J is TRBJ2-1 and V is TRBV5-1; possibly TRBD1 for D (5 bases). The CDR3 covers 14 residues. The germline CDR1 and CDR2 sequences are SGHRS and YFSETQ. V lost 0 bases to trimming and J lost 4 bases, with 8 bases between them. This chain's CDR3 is CASSLEAGYNEQFF. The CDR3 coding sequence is TGCGCCAGCAGCTTGGAGGCAGGGTACAATGAGCAGTTCTTC.

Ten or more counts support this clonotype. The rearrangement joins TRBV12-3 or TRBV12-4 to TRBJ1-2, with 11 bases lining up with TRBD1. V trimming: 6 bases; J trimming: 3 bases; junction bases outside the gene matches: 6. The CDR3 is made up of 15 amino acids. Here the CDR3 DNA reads TGTGCCAGCAGGGAAGGGACAGGGGGAGACTATGGCTACACCTTC. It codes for CASREGTGGDYGYTF.

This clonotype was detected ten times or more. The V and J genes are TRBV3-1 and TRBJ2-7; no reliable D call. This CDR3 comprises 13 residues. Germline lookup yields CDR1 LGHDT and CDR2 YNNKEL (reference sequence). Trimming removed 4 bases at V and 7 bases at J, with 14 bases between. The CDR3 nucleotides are TGTGCCAGCAGCCTTATGCCCGTAGGAGAGCAGTACTTC. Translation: CASSLMPVGEQYF.

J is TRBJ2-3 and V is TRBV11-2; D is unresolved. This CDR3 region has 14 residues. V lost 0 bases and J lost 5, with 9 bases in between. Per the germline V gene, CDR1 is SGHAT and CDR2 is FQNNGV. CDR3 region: CASSLDRLGDTQYF. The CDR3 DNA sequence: TGTGCCAGCAGCTTAGATCGCCTAGGAGATACGCAGTATTTT.

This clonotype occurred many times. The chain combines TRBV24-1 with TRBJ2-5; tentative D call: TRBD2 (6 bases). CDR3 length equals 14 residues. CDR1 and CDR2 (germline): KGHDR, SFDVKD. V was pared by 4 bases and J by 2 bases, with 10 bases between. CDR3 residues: CATSDHAGQETQYF. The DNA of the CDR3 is TGTGCCACCAGTGACCACGCGGGACAAGAGACCCAGTACTTC.

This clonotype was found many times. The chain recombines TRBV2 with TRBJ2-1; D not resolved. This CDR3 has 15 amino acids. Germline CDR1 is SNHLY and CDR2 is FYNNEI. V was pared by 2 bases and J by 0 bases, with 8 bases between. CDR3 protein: CASSEIPGSYNEQFF. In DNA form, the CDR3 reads TGTGCCAGCAGTGAAATACCGGGCTCCTACAATGAGCAGTTCTTC.

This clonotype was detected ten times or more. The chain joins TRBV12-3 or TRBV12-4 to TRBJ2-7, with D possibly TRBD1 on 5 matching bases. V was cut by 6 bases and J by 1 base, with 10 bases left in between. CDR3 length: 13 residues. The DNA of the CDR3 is TGTGCCAGCAGCTCCCAGGGTTCCTACGAGCAGTACTTC. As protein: CASSSQGSYEQYF.

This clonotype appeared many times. The CDR3 loop is CSCTGGELSEQYF. The CDR3 DNA is TGCAGTTGCACAGGGGGCGAGTTGAGCGAGCAGTACTTC. The chain couples TRBV20-1 to TRBJ2-7, with 9 bases lining up with TRBD1. The V and J ends lost 8 bases and 6 bases, in that order; junction bases with no gene match: 11. Looked up from germline, CDR1 is DFQATT and CDR2 is SNEGSKA (reference sequence). This CDR3 is 13 amino acids long.

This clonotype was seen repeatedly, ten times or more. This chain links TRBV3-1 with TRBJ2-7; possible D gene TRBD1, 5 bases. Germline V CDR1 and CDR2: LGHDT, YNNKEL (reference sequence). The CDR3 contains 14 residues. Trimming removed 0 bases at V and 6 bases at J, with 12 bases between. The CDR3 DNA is TGTGCCAGCAGCCAAGACCTCAGGGTCAGCGAGCAGTACTTC. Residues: CASSQDLRVSEQYF.

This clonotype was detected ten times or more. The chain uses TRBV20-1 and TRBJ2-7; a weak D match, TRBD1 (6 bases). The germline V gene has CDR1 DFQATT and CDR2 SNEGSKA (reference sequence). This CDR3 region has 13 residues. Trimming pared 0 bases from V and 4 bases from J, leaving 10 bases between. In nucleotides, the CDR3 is TGCAGTGCTAGAGATAACAGGGCATACGAGCAGTACTTC. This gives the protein CSARDNRAYEQYF.

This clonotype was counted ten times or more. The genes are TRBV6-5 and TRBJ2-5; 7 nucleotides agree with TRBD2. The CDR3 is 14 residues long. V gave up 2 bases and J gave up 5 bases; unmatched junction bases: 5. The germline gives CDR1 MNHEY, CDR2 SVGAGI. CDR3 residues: CASSYREGKETQYF. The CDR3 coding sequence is TGTGCCAGCAGTTACAGGGAGGGGAAGGAGACCCAGTACTTC.

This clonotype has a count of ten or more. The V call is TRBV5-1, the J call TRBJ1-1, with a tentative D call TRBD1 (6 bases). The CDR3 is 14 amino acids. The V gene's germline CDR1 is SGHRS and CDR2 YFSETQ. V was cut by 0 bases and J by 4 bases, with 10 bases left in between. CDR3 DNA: TGCGCCAGCAGCTTGGGACAGGCGATCACTGAAGCTTTCTTT. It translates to CASSLGQAITEAFF.

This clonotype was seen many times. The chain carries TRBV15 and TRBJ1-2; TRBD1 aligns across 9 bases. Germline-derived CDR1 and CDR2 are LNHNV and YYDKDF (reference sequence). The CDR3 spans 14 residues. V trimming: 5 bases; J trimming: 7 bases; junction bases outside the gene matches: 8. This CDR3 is CATSPRDRVSGYTF. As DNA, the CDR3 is TGTGCCACCAGCCCCCGGGACAGGGTCAGTGGCTACACCTTC.

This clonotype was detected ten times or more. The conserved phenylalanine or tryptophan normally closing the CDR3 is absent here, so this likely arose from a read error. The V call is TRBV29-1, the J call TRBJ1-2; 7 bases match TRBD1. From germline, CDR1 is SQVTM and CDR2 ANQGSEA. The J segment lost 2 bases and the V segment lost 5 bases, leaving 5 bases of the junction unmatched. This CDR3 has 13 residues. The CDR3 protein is CSVQTGFNYGYTC. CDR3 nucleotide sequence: TGCAGCGTTCAGACAGGGTTCAACTATGGCTACACCTGC.

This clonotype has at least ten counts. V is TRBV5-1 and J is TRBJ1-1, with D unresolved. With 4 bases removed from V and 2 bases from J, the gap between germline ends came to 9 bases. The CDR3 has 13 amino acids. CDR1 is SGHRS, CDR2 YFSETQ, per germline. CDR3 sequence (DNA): TGCGCCAGCAGCCCCCTGGTTAACACTGAAGCTTTCTTT. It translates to CASSPLVNTEAFF.

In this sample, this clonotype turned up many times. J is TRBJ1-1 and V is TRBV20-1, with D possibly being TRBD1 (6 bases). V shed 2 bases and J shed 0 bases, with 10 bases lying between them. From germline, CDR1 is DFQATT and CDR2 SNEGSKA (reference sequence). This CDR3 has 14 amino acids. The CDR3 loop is CSARWTVMNTEAFF. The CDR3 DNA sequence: TGCAGTGCTAGATGGACAGTCATGAACACTGAAGCTTTCTTT.

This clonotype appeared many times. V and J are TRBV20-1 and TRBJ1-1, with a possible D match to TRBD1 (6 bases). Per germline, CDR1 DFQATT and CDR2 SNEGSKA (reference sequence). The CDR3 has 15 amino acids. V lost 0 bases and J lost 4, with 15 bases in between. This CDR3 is CSAREAGGRGTEAFF. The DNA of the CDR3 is TGCAGTGCTAGAGAGGCCGGGGGGCGAGGCACTGAAGCTTTCTTT.

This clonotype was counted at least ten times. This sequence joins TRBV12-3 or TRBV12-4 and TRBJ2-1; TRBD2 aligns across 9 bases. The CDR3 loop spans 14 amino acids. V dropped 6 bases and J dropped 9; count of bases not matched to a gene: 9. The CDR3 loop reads CASSSGTSSSEQFF. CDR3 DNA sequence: TGTGCCAGCAGCTCTGGGACTAGCAGTAGTGAGCAGTTCTTC.

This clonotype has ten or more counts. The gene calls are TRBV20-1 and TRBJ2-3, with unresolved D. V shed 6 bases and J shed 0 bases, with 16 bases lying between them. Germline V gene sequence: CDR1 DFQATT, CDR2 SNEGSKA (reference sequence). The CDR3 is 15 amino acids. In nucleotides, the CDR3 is TGCAGTGCCAAACCCTTTCAGGTTAGCACAGATACGCAGTATTTT. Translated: CSAKPFQVSTDTQYF.